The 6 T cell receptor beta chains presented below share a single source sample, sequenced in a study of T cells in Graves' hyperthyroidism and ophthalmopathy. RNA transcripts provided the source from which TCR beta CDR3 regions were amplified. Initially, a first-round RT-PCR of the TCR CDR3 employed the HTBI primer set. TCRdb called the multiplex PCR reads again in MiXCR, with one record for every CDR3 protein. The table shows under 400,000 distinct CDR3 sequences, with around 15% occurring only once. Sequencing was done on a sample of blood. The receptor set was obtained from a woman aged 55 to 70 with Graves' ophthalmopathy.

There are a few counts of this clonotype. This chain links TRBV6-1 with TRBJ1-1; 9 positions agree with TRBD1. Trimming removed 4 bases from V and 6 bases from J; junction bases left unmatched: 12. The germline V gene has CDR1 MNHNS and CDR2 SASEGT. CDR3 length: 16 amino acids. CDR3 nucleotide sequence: TGTGCCAGCAGTGGACAGGGGGTATTTGAACGGGCTGAAGCTTTCTTT. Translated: CASSGQGVFERAEAFF.

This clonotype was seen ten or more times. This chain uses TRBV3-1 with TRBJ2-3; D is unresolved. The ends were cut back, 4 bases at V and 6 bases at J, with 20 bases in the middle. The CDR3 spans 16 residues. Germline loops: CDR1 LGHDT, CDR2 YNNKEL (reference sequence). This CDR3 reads CASSPYWSPERDTQYF. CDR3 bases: TGTGCCAGCAGCCCCTATTGGAGTCCAGAGAGGGATACGCAGTATTTT.

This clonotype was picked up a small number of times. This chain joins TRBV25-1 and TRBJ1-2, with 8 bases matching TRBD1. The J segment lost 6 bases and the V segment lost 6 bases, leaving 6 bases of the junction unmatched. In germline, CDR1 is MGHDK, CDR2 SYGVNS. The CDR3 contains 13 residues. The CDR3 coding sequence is TGTGCCAGCAGAGGACAGGGTGAGGATGGCTACACCTTC. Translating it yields CASRGQGEDGYTF.

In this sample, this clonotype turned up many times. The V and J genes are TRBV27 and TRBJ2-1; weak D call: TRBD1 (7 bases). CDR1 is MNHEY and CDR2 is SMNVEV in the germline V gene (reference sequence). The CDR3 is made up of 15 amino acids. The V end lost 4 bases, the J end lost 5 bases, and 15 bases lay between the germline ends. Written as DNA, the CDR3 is TGTGCCAGCAGTTGGCGGGACAGCGGAGACAATGAGCAGTTCTTC. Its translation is CASSWRDSGDNEQFF.

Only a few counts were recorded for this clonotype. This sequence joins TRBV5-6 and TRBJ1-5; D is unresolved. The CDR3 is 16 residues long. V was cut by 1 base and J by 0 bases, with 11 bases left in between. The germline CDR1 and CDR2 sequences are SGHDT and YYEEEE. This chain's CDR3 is CASSLTGSASNQPQHF. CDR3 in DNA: TGTGCCAGCAGCTTGACGGGATCGGCTAGCAATCAGCCCCAGCATTTT.

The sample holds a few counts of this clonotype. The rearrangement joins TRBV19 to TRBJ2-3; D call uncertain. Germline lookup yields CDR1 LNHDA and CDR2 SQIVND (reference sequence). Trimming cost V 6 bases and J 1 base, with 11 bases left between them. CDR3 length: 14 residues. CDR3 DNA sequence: TGTGCCAGTAGCCTTCGGAGTGGCACAGATACGCAGTATTTT. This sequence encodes CASSLRSGTDTQYF.